Listed here are 16 T cell receptor beta chains from one sample, sequenced in a study of cytomegalovirus exposure and HLA in healthy donors (dated by TCRdb to about 2017). Receptor amplification or capture employed the immunoSEQ multiplex PCR assay. The table was pulled from immuneACCESS by TCRdb, which kept in-frame rearrangements only. Such tables lose some clones; where checked, under half of the loss comes from unresolved V genes, and the rest has no known cause. Across this sample there are some 130,000 clones, with about 80% seen only once. Clones ranked in the top ten supply about 27% of the sample. Material for sequencing was PBMCs. The receptors derive from a young man in good health and CMV-seropositive.

The V gene is TRBV6-5, the J gene TRBJ2-1, with no clear D. The V gene's germline CDR1 is MNHEY and CDR2 SVGAGI. Between the trimmed V and J ends, which lost 2 bases and 0 bases, there was a span of 11 bases. This CDR3 comprises 16 residues. This chain's CDR3 is CASSYKAYNSYNEQFF. The DNA for the CDR3 is TGTGCCAGCAGTTACAAAGCGTATAACTCCTACAATGAGCAGTTCTTC.

CDR3 DNA: TGTGCCAGTAGTGTACAGGGGGCCAGCACTGAAGCTTTCTTT. Translating it yields CASSVQGASTEAFF. The chain is built from TRBV19 and TRBJ1-1; 9 nucleotides line up with TRBD1. The CDR3 totals 14 residues. V shed 5 bases, J shed 4 bases, and the junction held 5 bases outside the gene matches. CDR1 and CDR2 (germline): LNHDA, SQIVND (reference sequence).

CDR3 region: CASSSRDRGLYEQFF. The CDR3, as DNA: TGCGCCAGCAGCTCACGGGACAGGGGGCTCTATGAGCAGTTCTTC. The chain recombines TRBV4-3 with TRBJ2-1; 12 bases are a match to TRBD1. V gave up 5 bases and J gave up 8 bases; unmatched junction bases: 7. The length of the CDR3 is 15 residues. CDR1 is LGHNA and CDR2 is YSLEER in the germline V gene.

This sequence joins TRBV18 and TRBJ1-1; D unclear. Between the trimmed V and J ends, which lost 3 bases and 0 bases, there was a span of 14 bases. This CDR3 has 16 residues. Germline V gene lookup returns CDR1 KGHSH and CDR2 LQKENI. The CDR3 loop is CASSPRGGDMNTEAFF. Written as DNA, the CDR3 is TGTGCCAGCTCACCTCGGGGAGGCGACATGAACACTGAAGCTTTCTTT.

V and J are TRBV6-1 and TRBJ1-5; TRBD1 matches 10 bases. This CDR3 comprises 15 residues. Germline V CDR1 and CDR2: MNHNS, SASEGT. The junction had 5 bases not matched to a gene; V was cut back by 6 bases and J by 3 bases. The CDR3 region is CASSPGTGDNQPQHF. Here the CDR3 DNA reads TGTGCCAGCAGCCCGGGGACAGGGGACAATCAGCCCCAGCATTTT.

CDR3 region: CASSRDTGAQYF. As DNA, the CDR3 is TGTGCCAGCTCACGGGACACCGGTGCGCAGTACTTC. The chain uses TRBV18 and TRBJ2-7, with a weak D call TRBD1 (6 bases). Trimming took off 4 bases at V and 9 bases at J, with 13 bases between the two ends. Germline V CDR1 and CDR2: KGHSH, LQKENI. The CDR3 runs to 12 residues.

This chain joins TRBV15 and TRBJ2-5; D remains unclear. The CDR3 is 13 residues long. Germline values: CDR1 LNHNV, CDR2 YYDKDF (reference sequence). Deletions cut 1 base from V and 7 bases from J, with 10 bases between. The CDR3 region has the DNA TGTGCCACCAGCAGAGGGGCCAGTCCGACCCAGTACTTC. As protein: CATSRGASPTQYF.

The V and J genes are TRBV5-4 and TRBJ1-2, with TRBD1 matching over 8 bases. Trimming cost V 0 bases and J 9 bases; bases outside gene matches: 10. Germline V lookup: CDR1 SGHNT, CDR2 YYREEE (reference sequence). The CDR3 contains 15 residues. The CDR3 coding sequence is TGTGCCAGCAGCTTGGCGGTAGGACAGGGTGGTCGCTACACCTTC. It yields the protein CASSLAVGQGGRYTF.

The CDR3 DNA sequence: TGTGCCAGCAGCTTAGGCCCCGGCTCTGGAAACACCATATATTTT. The encoded protein is CASSLGPGSGNTIYF. The rearrangement uses TRBV11-2 and TRBJ1-3; D is uncertain. The germline gives CDR1 SGHAT, CDR2 FQNNGV. V was shortened by 1 base and J by 0 bases, with 7 bases between the two germline ends. The CDR3 length is 15 residues. Using reference TRBV11-2 and TRBJ1-3 for the parts outside the CDR3, the full variable domain is EAGVAQSPRYKIIEKRQSVAFWCNPISGHATLYWYQQILGQGPKLLIQFQNNGVVDDSQLPKDRFSAERLKGVDSTLKIQPAKLEDSAVYLCASSLGPGSGNTIYFGEGSWLTVV.

This chain joins TRBV6-5 and TRBJ1-5; TRBD1 agrees at 9 bases. Germline V gene lookup returns CDR1 MNHEY and CDR2 SVGAGI. The CDR3 is 15 residues long. Unmatched junction bases numbered 2, after V lost 5 bases and J lost 0 bases. Here the CDR3 reads CASSRTGVSNQPQHF. The CDR3 DNA reads as TGTGCCAGCAGTAGGACAGGGGTTAGCAATCAGCCCCAGCATTTT.

The chain couples TRBV7-2 to TRBJ2-1; 9 bases fit TRBD1. Germline V CDR1 and CDR2: SGHTA, FQGNSA. V lost 5 bases to trimming and J lost 7 bases; unmatched junction nucleotides: 6. This CDR3 spans 14 amino acids. CDR3 loop: CASSRDRDRNEQFF. CDR3 bases: TGTGCCAGCAGCCGGGACAGGGATAGAAATGAGCAGTTCTTC. The complete variable domain, with remaining parts taken from reference TRBV7-2 and TRBJ2-1, reads GAGVSQSPSNKVTEKGKDVELRCDPISGHTALYWYRQSLGQGLEFLIYFQGNSAPDKSGLPSDRFSAERTGGSVSTLTIQRTQQEDSAVYLCASSRDRDRNEQFFGPGTRLTVL.

The chain couples TRBV30 to TRBJ2-6; D is unclear. The V and J ends lost 4 bases and 0 bases respectively, with 10 bases between them. CDR1 is GTSNPN, CDR2 SVGIG, per germline (reference sequence). The CDR3 is made up of 15 amino acids. The CDR3 DNA follows: TGTGCCTGGAAATACAGTCCCTCTGGGGCCAACGTCCTGACTTTC. The encoded protein is CAWKYSPSGANVLTF.

The chain uses TRBV29-1 and TRBJ2-5; perhaps TRBD1 as D (5 bases). Germline CDR1 is SQVTM and CDR2 is ANQGSEA. This CDR3 is 12 amino acids long. Trimming stripped 6 bases from V and 1 base from J, with 9 bases between. In DNA form, the CDR3 reads TGCAGCGTATGGGGCCCCCAAGAGACCCAGTACTTC. Protein: CSVWGPQETQYF.

To note about this clone: The identical CDR3 is also encoded by other nucleotide sequences in the sample. V is TRBV18 and J is TRBJ2-7; 8 positions agree with TRBD1. Germline values: CDR1 KGHSH, CDR2 LQKENI. V was pared by 3 bases and J by 2 bases, with 3 bases of the junction left unmatched. The CDR3 has 14 residues. CDR3 sequence (DNA): TGTGCCAGCTCACCTGGGACAGGAGCCTACGAGCAGTACTTC. It translates to CASSPGTGAYEQYF.

In its sample, this clone was seen many times. The CDR3 loop is CASRRQENTEAFF. DNA of the CDR3: TGCGCCAGCAGAAGACAAGAGAACACTGAAGCTTTCTTT. This chain connects TRBV5-1 to TRBJ1-1; D is ambiguous. V lost 5 bases, J lost 1 base, and 9 bases lay in between. In germline, CDR1 is SGHRS, CDR2 YFSETQ. This CDR3 has 13 amino acids.

This clone was detected a few times. The V gene is TRBV5-6, the J gene TRBJ2-1, with 10 bases fitting TRBD2. The CDR3 runs 17 residues. The germline gives CDR1 SGHDT, CDR2 YYEEEE. The junction had 5 bases not matched to a gene; V was cut back by 2 bases and J by 0 bases. CDR3 bases: TGTGCCAGCAGCTTACTAGCGGGAACCTCCTCCTACAATGAGCAGTTCTTC. Amino acids: CASSLLAGTSSYNEQFF.